This TCR beta chain came from a study of blood T cells in healthy people across ages. It was with a sample-barcoded 5' primer and a J-beta primer mix that a second PCR of roughly 6 to 11 cycles was run. Samples each returned at least 3 million CDR3-containing paired-end reads. TCRdb called the 5' RACE reads again in MiXCR, with one record for every CDR3 protein. The sample includes about 670,000 distinct CDR3 sequences, 52% of them seen just once. V lost 3 bases, J lost 6 bases, and 7 bases lay in between. From germline, CDR1 is SGHTA and CDR2 FQGNSA. This CDR3 is 12 amino acids long. This clonotype was detected many times. Its cognate antigen is unknown. General study points: It was the long-lived donors that had more naive CD4+ cells and higher diversity than aged donors. Diversity estimated from one million T cells was considered an underestimate.

The rearrangement uses TRBV7-2 and TRBJ2-3; D is unresolved. The sequenced material came from blood. This sequence was found in a woman of 80 years or more in good health. The CDR3 region is CASSLTSDTQYF. The CDR3 DNA reads TGTGCCAGCAGCTTGACTTCGGATACGCAGTATTTT.